The 32 T cell receptor beta chains presented below share a single source sample, sequenced in a study of T-cell memory formation after mild COVID-19. TCRdb ran MiXCR on the 5' RACE reads and lists one entry per CDR3 protein. The table includes 350,000 to 500,000 distinct CDR3 sequences, roughly 18% detected once. Sample: PBMCs or a T cell subset sorted from them (not recorded which). Receptors were obtained from a man aged 18 to 30 who had mild COVID-19 (a few samples of this study predate the infection). Cell type and time point are not known.

This sequence joins TRBV12-3 or TRBV12-4 and TRBJ2-7; D call uncertain. The V end was cut by 3 bases, the J end by 8 bases, with 14 bases between. CDR3 length equals 13 residues. The CDR3 is CASSFSSVSQQYF. DNA for the CDR3: TGTGCCAGCAGTTTTAGTTCCGTAAGCCAGCAGTACTTC.

This clonotype appeared a few times. The chain employs TRBV5-1 and TRBJ1-2, with no clear D. The germline V gene encodes CDR1 SGHRS and CDR2 YFSETQ. V was clipped by 4 bases and J by 4 bases, with 14 bases between them. There are 14 residues in the CDR3. DNA of the CDR3: TGCGCCAGCAGCCCCGGAGTGTTACCCTATGGCTACACCTTC. This encodes CASSPGVLPYGYTF.

This clonotype was counted only a few times. The rearrangement joins TRBV5-1 to TRBJ2-7, with D perhaps TRBD1 (5 bases). This CDR3 comprises 15 residues. V lost 0 bases and J 3 bases, leaving 13 bases between the germline ends. Per the germline V gene, CDR1 is SGHRS and CDR2 is YFSETQ. The CDR3 DNA is TGCGCCAGCAGCTTGGGGCAGGGAAGAGACTACGAGCAGTACGTC. It is translated as CASSLGQGRDYEQYV.

This clonotype was counted only a few times. J is TRBJ1-2 and V is TRBV6-5; D gene uncertain. The germline CDR1 and CDR2 sequences are MNHEY and SVGAGI. Between the trimmed V and J ends, which lost 5 bases and 5 bases, there was a span of 15 bases. The CDR3 is made up of 14 amino acids. CDR3 DNA: TGTGCCAGCAGTCCGGCCGGGAGATCGTATGGCTACACCTTC. As protein: CASSPAGRSYGYTF.

V and J are TRBV7-2 and TRBJ2-1; D not resolved. Trimming removed 5 bases at V and 0 bases at J, with 2 bases between. Germline loops: CDR1 SGHTA, CDR2 FQGNSA. This CDR3 contains 12 residues. CDR3 loop: CASSASYNEQFF. CDR3 coding DNA: TGTGCCAGCAGCGCCTCCTACAATGAGCAGTTCTTC.

This clonotype was seen at least ten times. V is TRBV3-1 and J is TRBJ2-1; D is perhaps TRBD2 (7 bases). There are 17 residues in the CDR3. CDR1 LGHDT and CDR2 YNNKEL come from the germline V gene (reference sequence). V lost 2 bases and J 4 bases, leaving 18 bases between the germline ends. The CDR3 protein is CASSQRGASGGYNEQFF. Written as DNA, the CDR3 is TGTGCCAGCAGCCAACGGGGGGCTAGCGGTGGTTACAATGAGCAGTTCTTC.

This chain links TRBV28 with TRBJ1-5, with unresolved D. The CDR3 consists of 16 residues. V was pared by 1 base and J by 2 bases, with 12 bases between. Per germline, CDR1 MDHEN and CDR2 SYDVKM. The CDR3 region is CASSLFRPEGNQPQHF. The CDR3 nucleotides read TGTGCCAGCAGTTTATTTAGGCCAGAGGGCAATCAGCCCCAGCATTTT.

As concerns this clonotype: The junction does not match germline at one end; this may be a read error. J is TRBJ2-6 and V is TRBV4-1; 10 nucleotides agree with TRBD1. Germline V gene data show CDR1 as MGHRA and CDR2 as YSYEKL. CDR3 length: 19 residues. The DNA for the CDR3 is TGCGCCAGCAGCCAAGATCCGGGACAGGGGATACCTGGGTCCAACGTCCTGACTTTC. It specifies CASSQDPGQGIPGSNVLTF.

This clonotype came up a few times. This chain joins TRBV4-1 and TRBJ1-5, with a tentative D call TRBD1 (5 bases). Trimming pared 4 bases from V and 0 bases from J, leaving 16 bases between. The CDR3 length is 17 residues. Germline values: CDR1 MGHRA, CDR2 YSYEKL. The CDR3 DNA follows: TGCGCCAGCAGCCGGAACCTAGCGGGGCCTAGCAATCAGCCCCAGCATTTT. Translation: CASSRNLAGPSNQPQHF.

This clonotype was detected only a few times. This chain links TRBV12-3 or TRBV12-4 with TRBJ1-1, with TRBD1 matching over 10 bases. This CDR3 is 14 amino acids long. V dropped 7 bases and J dropped 4; count of bases not matched to a gene: 6. CDR3 protein: CASTLGDRGTEAFF. As DNA, the CDR3 is TGTGCCAGCACTTTGGGGGACAGGGGCACTGAAGCTTTCTTT.

The J gene is TRBJ2-1, the V gene TRBV7-2; TRBD2 might be the D (5 bases). Germline CDR1 reads SGHTA; CDR2 reads FQGNSA. V was cut by 5 bases and J by 5 bases, with 19 bases left in between. The CDR3 consists of 16 residues. The CDR3 nucleotides read TGTGCCAGCAGCCCACCGCCTTGGTACGGGGACAATGAGCAGTTCTTC. Translation: CASSPPPWYGDNEQFF.

The chain combines TRBV20-1 with TRBJ2-7; no firm D call. Germline CDR1 DFQATT, CDR2 SNEGSKA (reference sequence). CDR3 length equals 12 residues. V gave up 5 bases and J gave up 3 bases, with 11 bases separating them. The CDR3 loop reads CSARRVSYEQYF. The CDR3 region has the DNA TGCAGTGCTCGAAGGGTCAGCTACGAGCAGTACTTC.

The chain employs TRBV7-3 and TRBJ2-1; weak D call: TRBD1 (7 bases). The CDR3 runs to 18 residues. V shed 5 bases and J shed 3 bases, with 23 bases lying between them. Germline values: CDR1 SGHTA, CDR2 FQGTGA. Written as DNA, the CDR3 is TGTGCCAGCAGCCCGGGGGTATCCAGGGCAGGGGGCTACAATGAGCAGTTCTTC. Encoded protein: CASSPGVSRAGGYNEQFF.

This clonotype was counted only a few times. V is TRBV5-1 and J is TRBJ2-2, with TRBD1 matching 10 bases. This CDR3 has 14 amino acids. Germline V gene data show CDR1 as SGHRS and CDR2 as YFSETQ. The junction had 3 bases not matched to a gene; V was cut back by 6 bases and J by 4 bases. The CDR3 coding sequence is TGCGCCAGCATCGGGACAGGGGTCACCGGGGAGCTGTTTTTT. It translates to CASIGTGVTGELFF.

The CDR3 protein is CASSLEASGGETQYF. In DNA form, the CDR3 reads TGCGCCAGCAGCTTGGAGGCTAGCGGGGGGGAGACCCAGTACTTC. The J gene is TRBJ2-5, the V gene TRBV5-1; 11 bases are a match to TRBD2. Trimming took 0 bases from V and 5 from J; bases not matched to a gene: 3. Germline assignment: CDR1 SGHRS and CDR2 YFSETQ. This CDR3 contains 15 residues.

This clonotype was picked up many times. CDR3 bases: TGTGCCAGCAGCTTAGTCGTGGGGGAGACAGATACGCAGTATTTT. Protein product: CASSLVVGETDTQYF. The chain links TRBV7-9 to TRBJ2-3, with D perhaps given as TRBD1 or TRBD2 (5 bases each). V dropped 1 base and J dropped 3 bases, with 11 bases sitting between them. From germline, CDR1 is SEHNR and CDR2 FQNEAQ (reference sequence). CDR3 length equals 15 residues.

This clonotype was detected only a few times. The chain joins TRBV4-2 to TRBJ1-2; weak D call: TRBD1 (5 bases). This CDR3 is built from 15 residues. CDR1 is LGHNA and CDR2 is YNFKEQ in the germline V gene. V lost 0 bases, J lost 3 bases, and 11 bases lay in between. Here the CDR3 DNA reads TGTGCCAGCAGCCAAGAACCGGGGGACTACTATGGCTACACCTTC. This encodes CASSQEPGDYYGYTF.

This clonotype was seen at least ten times. This chain uses TRBV6-2 or TRBV6-3 with TRBJ2-1, with a tentative D call TRBD1 (6 bases). Germline-derived CDR1 and CDR2 are MNHEY and SVGEGT. V lost 3 bases, J lost 4 bases, and 10 bases lay in between. The CDR3 is 14 amino acids. CDR3 protein: CASSYQGPYNEQFF. As DNA, the CDR3 is TGTGCCAGCAGTTATCAGGGGCCTTACAATGAGCAGTTCTTC.

This CDR3 reads CASSKRDSLEAFF. CDR3 in DNA: TGTGCCAGCAGCAAGAGGGACAGCCTTGAAGCTTTCTTT. This chain uses TRBV7-2 with TRBJ1-1, with TRBD1 matching 7 bases. The CDR3 sequence is 13 residues long. Germline values: CDR1 SGHTA, CDR2 FQGNSA. With V trimmed by 5 bases and J by 7 bases, 7 bases remained unmatched.

This clonotype was picked up a small number of times. The chain has TRBV11-2 and TRBJ2-1, with TRBD2 matching 7 bases. The CDR3 is made up of 15 amino acids. The germline V gene encodes CDR1 SGHAT and CDR2 FQNNGV. Trimming removed 4 bases from V and 6 bases from J; junction bases left unmatched: 9. CDR3 sequence reads: CASSSTALAVNEQFF. CDR3 DNA sequence: TGTGCCAGCAGCTCAACCGCCCTAGCGGTCAATGAGCAGTTCTTC.

This CDR3 reads CSALDRVWDTGELFF. DNA of the CDR3: TGCAGTGCCCTTGACAGGGTCTGGGACACCGGGGAGCTGTTTTTT. V gene TRBV20-1 combines with J gene TRBJ2-2, with 7 bases fitting TRBD1. CDR1 and CDR2 (germline): DFQATT, SNEGSKA (reference sequence). V lost 6 bases and J lost 3; bases outside the gene matches: 10. The CDR3 has 15 residues.

In its sample, this clonotype was seen a few times. V and J are TRBV9 and TRBJ2-2; 9 bases are a match to TRBD1. The CDR3 extends over 15 amino acids. J lost 6 bases, V lost 7 bases, and 10 bases had no gene match. CDR1 and CDR2 (germline): SGDLS, YYNGEE. The CDR3 is CASGTGGSGAGELFF. In nucleotides, the CDR3 is TGTGCCAGCGGCACAGGGGGCTCAGGGGCCGGGGAGCTGTTTTTT.

The rearrangement joins TRBV29-1 to TRBJ2-2; 7 positions agree with TRBD1. The trim removed 4 bases at V and 7 bases at J, leaving 0 bases unmatched. The CDR3 length is 11 residues. CDR1 is SQVTM and CDR2 is ANQGSEA in the germline V gene. The CDR3 DNA reads TGCAGCGTTGGGACAGGCGGGGAGCTGTTTTTT. It specifies CSVGTGGELFF.

This clonotype was counted only a few times. The chain has TRBV18 and TRBJ2-1, with D unclear. Germline lookup yields CDR1 KGHSH and CDR2 LQKENI. This CDR3 spans 13 amino acids. Between the trimmed V and J ends, which lost 2 bases and 6 bases, there was a span of 8 bases. The CDR3 reads CASSPYSGNEQFF. DNA for the CDR3: TGTGCCAGCTCACCATACTCGGGCAATGAGCAGTTCTTC.

This clonotype has ten or more counts. The chain links TRBV10-3 to TRBJ2-3; perhaps TRBD2 as D (5 bases). Trimming pared 4 bases from V and 2 bases from J, leaving 10 bases between. Germline V gene sequence: CDR1 ENHRY, CDR2 SYGVKD. The CDR3 sequence is 14 residues long. The CDR3 here is CAISGWEHTDTQYF. The CDR3 nucleotides read TGTGCCATCAGTGGGTGGGAGCACACAGATACGCAGTATTTT.

At least ten counts were recorded for this clonotype. The chain links TRBV6-1 to TRBJ1-1, with D possibly being TRBD1 (6 bases). This CDR3 region has 13 residues. Trimming left V 8 bases short and J 4 bases short, with 14 bases between. CDR1 MNHNS and CDR2 SASEGT come from the germline V gene. CDR3: CASGNRALTEAFF. The CDR3, as DNA: TGTGCCAGCGGCAACAGGGCGCTCACTGAAGCTTTCTTT.

This sequence joins TRBV10-3 and TRBJ2-2; TRBD1 agrees at 10 bases. Unmatched junction bases numbered 2, after V lost 7 bases and J lost 3 bases. The germline CDR1 and CDR2 sequences are ENHRY and SYGVKD. This CDR3 spans 14 amino acids. DNA for the CDR3: TGTGCCATCAAAGGACAGGGGGACACCGGGGAGCTGTTTTTT. It is translated as CAIKGQGDTGELFF.

This clonotype occurred a few times. This chain connects TRBV29-1 to TRBJ2-7; D is unresolved. The CDR3 consists of 12 residues. CDR1 and CDR2 from the germline V gene are SQVTM and ANQGSEA. Trimming took 6 bases from V and 2 from J, leaving 11 bases between them. CDR3 amino acids: CSVGPATYEQYF. CDR3 coding DNA: TGCAGCGTAGGACCCGCGACCTACGAGCAGTACTTC.

There are a few counts of this clonotype. The rearrangement uses TRBV25-1 and TRBJ1-1; 7 nucleotides align to TRBD1. Looked up from germline, CDR1 is MGHDK and CDR2 is SYGVNS. The CDR3 is 15 residues long. The trim removed 4 bases at V and 3 bases at J, leaving 8 bases unmatched. The CDR3 DNA reads TGTGCCAGCAGTGCCTCTCGACAGGGTGACACTGAAGCTTTCTTT. It is translated as CASSASRQGDTEAFF.

The V call is TRBV6-2 or TRBV6-3, the J call TRBJ2-5; 7 positions agree with TRBD2. The CDR3 is 14 amino acids. The V gene end was trimmed by 6 bases and the J gene end by 5 bases; junction bases not matched to a gene: 9. CDR1 MNHEY and CDR2 SVGEGT come from the germline V gene. CDR3 in DNA: TGTGCCAGCAGCTCAGGACTAGAGGCGGAGACCCAGTACTTC. Residues: CASSSGLEAETQYF.

This clonotype was detected only once. The DNA of the CDR3 is TGTGCCAGCAGTACGGACAGTTTCCCTGGCTACACCTTC. It is translated as CASSTDSFPGYTF. This sequence joins TRBV6-5 and TRBJ1-2, with a tentative D call TRBD1 (6 bases). The CDR3 length is 13 residues. Deletions cut 5 bases from V and 7 bases from J, with 14 bases between. The germline V gene encodes CDR1 MNHEY and CDR2 SVGAGI.

The chain couples TRBV20-1 to TRBJ2-7; D tentatively reads TRBD1 or TRBD2 (5 bases each). Trimming shortened V by 1 base and J by 4 bases, and 8 bases separated the two germline ends. Germline lookup yields CDR1 DFQATT and CDR2 SNEGSKA (reference sequence). This CDR3 spans 12 amino acids. CDR3 in amino acids: CSARAGRYEQYV. The CDR3 DNA sequence: TGCAGTGCTAGAGCGGGACGGTACGAGCAGTACGTC.